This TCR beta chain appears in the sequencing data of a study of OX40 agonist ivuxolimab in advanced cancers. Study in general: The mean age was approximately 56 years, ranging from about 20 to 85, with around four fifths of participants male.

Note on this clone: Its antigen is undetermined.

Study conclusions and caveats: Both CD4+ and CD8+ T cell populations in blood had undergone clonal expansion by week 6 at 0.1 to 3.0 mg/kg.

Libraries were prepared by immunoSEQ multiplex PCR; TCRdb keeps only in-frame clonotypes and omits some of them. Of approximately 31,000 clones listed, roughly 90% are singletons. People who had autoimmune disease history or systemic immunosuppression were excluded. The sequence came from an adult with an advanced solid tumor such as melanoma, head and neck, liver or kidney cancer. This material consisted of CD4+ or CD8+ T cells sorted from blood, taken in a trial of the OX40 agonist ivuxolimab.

DNA for the CDR3: TGCAGTGCTCCTCAAAACACTGAAGCTTTCTTT. It translates to CSAPQNTEAFF. V is TRBV20-1 and J is TRBJ1-1, with no clear D. Germline CDR1 is DFQATT and CDR2 is SNEGSKA (reference sequence). The CDR3 runs 11 residues. Trimming removed 5 bases from V and 2 bases from J, with 6 bases in between.